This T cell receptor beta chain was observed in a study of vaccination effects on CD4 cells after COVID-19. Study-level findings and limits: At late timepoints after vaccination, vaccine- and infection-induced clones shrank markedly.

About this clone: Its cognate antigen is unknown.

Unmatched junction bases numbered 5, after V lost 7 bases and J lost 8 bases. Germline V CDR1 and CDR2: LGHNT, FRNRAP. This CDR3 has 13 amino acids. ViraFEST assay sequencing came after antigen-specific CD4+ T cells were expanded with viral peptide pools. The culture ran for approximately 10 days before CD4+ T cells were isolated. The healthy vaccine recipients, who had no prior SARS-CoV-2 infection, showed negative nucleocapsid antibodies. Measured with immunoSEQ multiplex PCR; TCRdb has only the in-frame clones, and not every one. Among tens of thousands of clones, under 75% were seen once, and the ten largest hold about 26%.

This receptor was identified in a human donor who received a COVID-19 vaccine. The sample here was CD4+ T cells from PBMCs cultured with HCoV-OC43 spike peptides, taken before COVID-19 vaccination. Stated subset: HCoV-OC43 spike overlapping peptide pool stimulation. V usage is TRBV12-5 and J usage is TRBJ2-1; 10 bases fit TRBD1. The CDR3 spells CASAGQGFDEQFF. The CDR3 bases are TGTGCTAGTGCGGGACAGGGGTTCGATGAGCAGTTCTTC. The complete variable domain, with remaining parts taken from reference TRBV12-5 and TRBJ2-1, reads DARVTQTPRHKVTEMGQEVTMRCQPILGHNTVFWYRQTMMQGLELLAYFRNRAPLDDSGMPKDRFSAEMPDATLATLKIQPSEPRDSAVYFCASAGQGFDEQFFGPGTRLTVL.